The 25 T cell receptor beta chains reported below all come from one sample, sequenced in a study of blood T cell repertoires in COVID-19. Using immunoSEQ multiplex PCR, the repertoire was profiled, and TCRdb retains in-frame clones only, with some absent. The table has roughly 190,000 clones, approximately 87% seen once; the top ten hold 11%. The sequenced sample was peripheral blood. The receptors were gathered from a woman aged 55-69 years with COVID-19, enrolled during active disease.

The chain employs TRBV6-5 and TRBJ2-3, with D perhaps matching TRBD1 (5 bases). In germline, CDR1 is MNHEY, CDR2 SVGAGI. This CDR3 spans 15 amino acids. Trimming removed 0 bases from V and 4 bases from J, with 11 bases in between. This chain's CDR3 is CASSYSFQGPDTQYF. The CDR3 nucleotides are TGTGCCAGCAGTTACTCATTTCAGGGCCCAGATACGCAGTATTTT.

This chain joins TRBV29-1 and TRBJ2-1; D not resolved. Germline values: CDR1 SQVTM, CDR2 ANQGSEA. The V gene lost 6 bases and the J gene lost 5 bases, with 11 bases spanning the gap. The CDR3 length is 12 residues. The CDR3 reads CSVADFNNEQFF. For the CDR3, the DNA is TGCAGCGTCGCCGACTTTAACAATGAGCAGTTCTTC.

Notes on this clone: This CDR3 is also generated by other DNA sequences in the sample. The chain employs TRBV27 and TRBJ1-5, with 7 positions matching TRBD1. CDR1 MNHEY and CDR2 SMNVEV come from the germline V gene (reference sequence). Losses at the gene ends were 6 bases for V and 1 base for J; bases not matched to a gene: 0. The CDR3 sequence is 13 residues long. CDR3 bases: TGTGCCAGCAGGACAGGGAGCAATCAGCCCCAGCATTTT. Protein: CASRTGSNQPQHF.

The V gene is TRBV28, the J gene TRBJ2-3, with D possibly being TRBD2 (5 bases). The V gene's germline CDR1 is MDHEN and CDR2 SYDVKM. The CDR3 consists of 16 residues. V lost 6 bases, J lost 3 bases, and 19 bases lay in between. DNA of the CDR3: TGTGCCAGCAGGGATACCGGGATCAGTGGTACAGATACGCAGTATTTT. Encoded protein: CASRDTGISGTDTQYF. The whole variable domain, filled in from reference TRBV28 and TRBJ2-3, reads DVKVTQSSRYLVKRTGEKVFLECVQDMDHENMFWYRQDPGLGLRLIYFSYDVKMKEKGDIPEGYSVSREKKERFSLILESASTNQTSMYLCASRDTGISGTDTQYFGPGTRLTVL.

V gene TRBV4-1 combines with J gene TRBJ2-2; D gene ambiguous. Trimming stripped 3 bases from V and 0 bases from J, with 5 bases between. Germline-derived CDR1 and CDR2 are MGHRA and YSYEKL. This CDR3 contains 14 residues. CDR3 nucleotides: TGCGCCAGCAGCCAGGCTCCGAACACCGGGGAGCTGTTTTTT. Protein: CASSQAPNTGELFF.

The CDR3 reads CASTQGRVDVYTF. The CDR3 DNA follows: TGTGCCAGCACTCAGGGAAGGGTAGATGTCTACACCTTC. This chain uses TRBV6-6 with TRBJ1-2; TRBD1 is a possible D gene (5 bases). Trimming removed 7 bases at V and 10 bases at J, with 19 bases between. In germline, CDR1 is MNHNY, CDR2 SVGAGI (reference sequence). The CDR3 is 13 amino acids.

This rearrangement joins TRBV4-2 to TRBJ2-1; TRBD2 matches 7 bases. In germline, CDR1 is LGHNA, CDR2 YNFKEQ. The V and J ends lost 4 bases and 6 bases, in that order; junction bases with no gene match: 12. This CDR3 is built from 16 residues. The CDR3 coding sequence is TGTGCCAGCAGCCGCTTGGGAGGGGCGGACCCCAATGAGCAGTTCTTC. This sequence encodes CASSRLGGADPNEQFF.

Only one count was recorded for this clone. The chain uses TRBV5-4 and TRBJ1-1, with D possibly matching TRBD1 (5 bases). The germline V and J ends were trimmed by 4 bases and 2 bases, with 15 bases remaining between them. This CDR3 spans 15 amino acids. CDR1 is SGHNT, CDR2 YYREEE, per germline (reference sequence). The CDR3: CASSIGHSINTEAFF. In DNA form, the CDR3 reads TGTGCCAGCAGCATCGGACACTCCATTAACACTGAAGCTTTCTTT.

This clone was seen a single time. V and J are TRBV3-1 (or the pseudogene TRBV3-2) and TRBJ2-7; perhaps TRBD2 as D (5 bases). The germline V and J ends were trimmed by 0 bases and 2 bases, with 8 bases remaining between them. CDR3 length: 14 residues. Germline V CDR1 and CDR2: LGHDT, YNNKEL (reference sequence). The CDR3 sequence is CASSQEGSAYEQYF. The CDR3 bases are TGTGCCAGCAGCCAAGAGGGGAGTGCCTACGAGCAGTACTTC.

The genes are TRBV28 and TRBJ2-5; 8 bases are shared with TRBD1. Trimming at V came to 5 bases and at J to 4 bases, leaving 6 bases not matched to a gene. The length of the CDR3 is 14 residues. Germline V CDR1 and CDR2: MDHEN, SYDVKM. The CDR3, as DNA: TGTGCCAGCAGTGGGCAGGGGGCACGAGAGACCCAGTACTTC. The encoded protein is CASSGQGARETQYF.

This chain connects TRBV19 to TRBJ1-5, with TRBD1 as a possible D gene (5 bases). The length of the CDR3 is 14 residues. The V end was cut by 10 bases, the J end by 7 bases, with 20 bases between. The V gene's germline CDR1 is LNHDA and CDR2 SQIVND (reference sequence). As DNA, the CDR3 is TGTGCCACCCAGAACAGGCGGGGGGACCAGCCCCAGCATTTT. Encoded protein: CATQNRRGDQPQHF.

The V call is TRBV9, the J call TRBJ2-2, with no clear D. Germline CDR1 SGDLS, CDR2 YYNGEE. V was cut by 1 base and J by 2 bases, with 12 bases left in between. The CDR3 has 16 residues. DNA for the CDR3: TGTGCCAGCAGCGTATCCTTCCGCGGCAACACCGGGGAGCTGTTTTTT. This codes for CASSVSFRGNTGELFF.

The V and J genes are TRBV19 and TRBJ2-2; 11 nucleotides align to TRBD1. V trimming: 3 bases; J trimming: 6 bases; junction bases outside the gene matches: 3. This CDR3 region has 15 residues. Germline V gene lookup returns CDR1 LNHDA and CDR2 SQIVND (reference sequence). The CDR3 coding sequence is TGTGCCAGTAGTATCGCGGGACAGGGGGCCGGGGAGCTGTTTTTT. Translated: CASSIAGQGAGELFF. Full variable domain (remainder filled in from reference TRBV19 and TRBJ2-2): DGGITQSPKYLFRKEGQNVTLSCEQNLNHDAMYWYRQDPGQGLRLIYYSQIVNDFQKGDIAEGYSVSREKKESFPLTVTSAQKNPTAFYLCASSIAGQGAGELFFGEGSRLTVL.

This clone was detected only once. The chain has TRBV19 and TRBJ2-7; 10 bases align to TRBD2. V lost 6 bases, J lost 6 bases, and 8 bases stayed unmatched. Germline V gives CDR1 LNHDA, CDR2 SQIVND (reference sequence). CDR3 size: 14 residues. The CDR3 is CASSSLAGRGEQYF. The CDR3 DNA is TGTGCCAGTAGCTCACTAGCGGGAAGGGGCGAGCAGTACTTC. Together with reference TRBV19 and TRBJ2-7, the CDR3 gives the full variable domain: DGGITQSPKYLFRKEGQNVTLSCEQNLNHDAMYWYRQDPGQGLRLIYYSQIVNDFQKGDIAEGYSVSREKKESFPLTVTSAQKNPTAFYLCASSSLAGRGEQYFGPGTRLTVT.

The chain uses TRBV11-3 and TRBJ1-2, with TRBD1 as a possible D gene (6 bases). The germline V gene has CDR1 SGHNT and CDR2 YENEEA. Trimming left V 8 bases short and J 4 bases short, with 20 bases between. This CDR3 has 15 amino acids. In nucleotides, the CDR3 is TGTGCCAGCGGTACTGGGGGCGAGGGCGGCTATGGCTACACCTTC. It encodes CASGTGGEGGYGYTF.

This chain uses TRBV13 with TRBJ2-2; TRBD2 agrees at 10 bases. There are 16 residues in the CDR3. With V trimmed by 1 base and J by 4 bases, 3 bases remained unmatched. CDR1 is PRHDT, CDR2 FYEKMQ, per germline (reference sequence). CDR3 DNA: TGTGCCAGCAGCTTAGCAGCGGGAGGGCCCACCGGGGAGCTGTTTTTT. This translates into CASSLAAGGPTGELFF.

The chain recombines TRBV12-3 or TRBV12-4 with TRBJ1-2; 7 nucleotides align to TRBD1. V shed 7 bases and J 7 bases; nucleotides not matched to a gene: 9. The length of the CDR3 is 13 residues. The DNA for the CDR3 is TGTGCCAGCAAGACCACAGGGGTAGGTGGCTACACCTTC. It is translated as CASKTTGVGGYTF.

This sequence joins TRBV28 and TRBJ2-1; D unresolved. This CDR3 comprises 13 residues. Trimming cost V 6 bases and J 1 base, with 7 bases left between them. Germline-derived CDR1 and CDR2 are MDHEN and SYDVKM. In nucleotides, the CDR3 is TGTGCCAGCAGGGCCGATTCCTACAATGAGCAGTTCTTC. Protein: CASRADSYNEQFF.

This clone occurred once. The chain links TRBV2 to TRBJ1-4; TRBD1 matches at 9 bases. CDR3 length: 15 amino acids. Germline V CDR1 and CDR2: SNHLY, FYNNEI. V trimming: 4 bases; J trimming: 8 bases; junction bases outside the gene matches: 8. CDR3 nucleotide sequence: TGTGCCAGCAGTGGGGACAGGGAGAGAGGAGAAAAACTGTTTTTT. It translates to CASSGDRERGEKLFF. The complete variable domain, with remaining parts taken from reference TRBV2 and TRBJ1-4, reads EPEVTQTPSHQVTQMGQEVILRCVPISNHLYFYWYRQILGQKVEFLVSFYNNEISEKSEIFDDQFSVERPDGSNFTLKIRSTKLEDSAMYFCASSGDRERGEKLFFGSGTQLSVL.

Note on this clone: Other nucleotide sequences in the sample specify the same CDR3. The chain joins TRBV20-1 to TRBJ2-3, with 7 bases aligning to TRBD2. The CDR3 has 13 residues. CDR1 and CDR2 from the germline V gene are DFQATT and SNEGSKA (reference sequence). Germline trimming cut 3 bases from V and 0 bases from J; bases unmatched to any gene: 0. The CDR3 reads CSASSGSTDTQYF. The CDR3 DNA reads TGCAGTGCTAGTAGCGGGAGCACAGATACGCAGTATTTT.

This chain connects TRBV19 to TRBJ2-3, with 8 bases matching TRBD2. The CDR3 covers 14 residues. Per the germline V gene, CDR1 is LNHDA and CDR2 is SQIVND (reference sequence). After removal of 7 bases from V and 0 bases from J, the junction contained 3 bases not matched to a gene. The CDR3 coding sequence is TGTGCCAGTACCCCTAGCGGGAGCACAGATACGCAGTATTTT. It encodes CASTPSGSTDTQYF.

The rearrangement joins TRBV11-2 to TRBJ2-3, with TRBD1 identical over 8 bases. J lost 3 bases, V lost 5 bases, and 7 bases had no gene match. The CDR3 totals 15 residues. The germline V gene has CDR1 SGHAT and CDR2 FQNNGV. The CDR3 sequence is CASSARQGRTDTQYF. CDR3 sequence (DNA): TGTGCCAGCAGCGCGCGACAGGGGAGGACAGATACGCAGTATTTT.

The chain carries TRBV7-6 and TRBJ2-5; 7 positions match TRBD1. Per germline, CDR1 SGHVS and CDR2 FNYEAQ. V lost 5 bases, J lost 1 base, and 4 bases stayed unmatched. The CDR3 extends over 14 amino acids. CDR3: CASSVGTVQETQYF. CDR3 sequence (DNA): TGTGCCAGCAGCGTCGGGACAGTCCAAGAGACCCAGTACTTC.

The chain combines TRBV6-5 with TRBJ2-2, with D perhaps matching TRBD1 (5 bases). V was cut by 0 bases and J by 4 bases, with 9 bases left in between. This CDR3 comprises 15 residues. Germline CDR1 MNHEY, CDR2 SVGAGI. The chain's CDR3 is CASSYSPGITGELFF. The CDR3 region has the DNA TGTGCCAGCAGTTACTCCCCAGGGATCACCGGGGAGCTGTTTTTT.

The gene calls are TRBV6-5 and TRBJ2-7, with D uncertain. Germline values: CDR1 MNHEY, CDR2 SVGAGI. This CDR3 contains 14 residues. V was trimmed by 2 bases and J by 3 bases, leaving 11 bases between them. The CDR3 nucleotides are TGTGCCAGCAGTTACACTTCCTCCGGCTACGAGCAGTACTTC. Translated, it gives CASSYTSSGYEQYF.